This TCR beta chain was sequenced for a study of blood T cell repertoires in COVID-19. Background on the study: Sites across the United States, Italy and Spain contributed samples from acute and convalescent COVID-19. PBMCs, B-cell-depleted T cells, or T cells provided the cDNA or gDNA that made up the material.

The CDR3 extends over 15 amino acids. The V end was cut by 3 bases, the J end by 1 base, with 12 bases between. Germline assignment: CDR1 SEHNR and CDR2 FQNEAQ (reference sequence). In the source study's methods: Amplifying reference gene primers gave estimates of nucleated cell counts. Only in-frame clones appear in the TCRdb table, and some are missing; sequencing was by immunoSEQ multiplex PCR. For V, J and clone size, that table is used; D and trimming come from the DNA. The sample has approximately 90,000 clones, over 75% seen once. The chain has TRBV7-9 and TRBJ1-1; D may be TRBD1 (5 bases). The receptor's source is a man in his 60s with acute or convalescent COVID-19. The sample taken for sequencing was peripheral blood. CDR3 residues: CASSFPNGQNTEAFF. CDR3 DNA sequence: TGTGCCAGCAGCTTCCCCAATGGACAGAACACTGAAGCTTTCTTT.